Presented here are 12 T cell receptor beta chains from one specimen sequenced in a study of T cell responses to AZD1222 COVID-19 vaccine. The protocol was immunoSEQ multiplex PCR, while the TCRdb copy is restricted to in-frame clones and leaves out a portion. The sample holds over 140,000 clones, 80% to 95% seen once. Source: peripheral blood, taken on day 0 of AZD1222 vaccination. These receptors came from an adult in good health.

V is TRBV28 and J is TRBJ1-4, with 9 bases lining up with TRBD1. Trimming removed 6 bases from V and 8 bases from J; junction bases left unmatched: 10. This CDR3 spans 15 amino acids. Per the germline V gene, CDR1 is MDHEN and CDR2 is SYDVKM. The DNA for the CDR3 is TGTGCCAGCAGCCCCGCCGGGACAGGGAGGGAAAAACTGTTTTTT. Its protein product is CASSPAGTGREKLFF.

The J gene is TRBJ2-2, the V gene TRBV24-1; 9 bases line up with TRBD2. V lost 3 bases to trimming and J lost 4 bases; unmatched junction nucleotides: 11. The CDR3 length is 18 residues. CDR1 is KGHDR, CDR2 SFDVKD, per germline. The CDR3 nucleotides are TGTGCCACCAGTGATCGTGGGTTGGGACTAGCACCCACCGGGGAGCTGTTTTTT. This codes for CATSDRGLGLAPTGELFF.

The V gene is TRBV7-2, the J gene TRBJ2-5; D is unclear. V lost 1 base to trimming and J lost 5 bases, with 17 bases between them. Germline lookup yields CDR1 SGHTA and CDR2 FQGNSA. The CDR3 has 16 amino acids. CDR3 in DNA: TGTGCCAGCAGCTTAGACTCCCCCGGCATTCGGGAGACCCAGTACTTC. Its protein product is CASSLDSPGIRETQYF.

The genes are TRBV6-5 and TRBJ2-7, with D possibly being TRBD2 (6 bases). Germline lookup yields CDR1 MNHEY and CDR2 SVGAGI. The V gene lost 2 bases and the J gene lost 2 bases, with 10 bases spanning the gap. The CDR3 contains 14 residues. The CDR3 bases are TGTGCCAGCAGTTACCGGGGGAAAACCTACGAGCAGTACTTC. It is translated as CASSYRGKTYEQYF.

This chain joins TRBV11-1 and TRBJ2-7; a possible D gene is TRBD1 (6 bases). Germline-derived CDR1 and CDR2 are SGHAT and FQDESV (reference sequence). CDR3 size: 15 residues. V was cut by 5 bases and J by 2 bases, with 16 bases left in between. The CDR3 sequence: CASSPRTVSPYEQYF. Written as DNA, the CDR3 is TGTGCCAGCAGCCCTAGGACAGTCTCCCCCTACGAGCAGTACTTC.

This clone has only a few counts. CDR3 coding DNA: TGCGCCAGCAGCTCGCGCATAGGGACAGGGAGTCGAGGTGATGGCTACACCTTC. Translating gives CASSSRIGTGSRGDGYTF. J is TRBJ1-2 and V is TRBV5-1, with TRBD1 matching 9 bases. The CDR3 consists of 18 residues. The trim removed 3 bases at V and 6 bases at J, leaving 18 bases unmatched. CDR1 is SGHRS and CDR2 is YFSETQ in the germline V gene.

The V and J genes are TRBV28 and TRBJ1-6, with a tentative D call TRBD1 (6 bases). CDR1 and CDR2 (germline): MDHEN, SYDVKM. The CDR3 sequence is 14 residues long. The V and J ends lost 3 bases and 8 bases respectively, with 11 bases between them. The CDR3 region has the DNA TGTGCCAGCAGTTTCAGGGACAACTATTCACCCCTCCACTTT. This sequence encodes CASSFRDNYSPLHF.

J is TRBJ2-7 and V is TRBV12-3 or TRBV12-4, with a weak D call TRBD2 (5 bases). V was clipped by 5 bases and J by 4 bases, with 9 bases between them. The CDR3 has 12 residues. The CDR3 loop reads CASSPRGYEQYF. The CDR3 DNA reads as TGTGCCAGCAGTCCCCGGGGATACGAGCAGTACTTC.

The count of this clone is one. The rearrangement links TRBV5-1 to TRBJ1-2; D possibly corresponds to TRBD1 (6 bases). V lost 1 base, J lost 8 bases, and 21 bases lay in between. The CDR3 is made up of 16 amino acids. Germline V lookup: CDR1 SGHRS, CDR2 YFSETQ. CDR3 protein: CASSLWTIEQGGGYTF. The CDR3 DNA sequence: TGCGCCAGCAGCTTGTGGACTATAGAACAGGGAGGCGGCTACACCTTC. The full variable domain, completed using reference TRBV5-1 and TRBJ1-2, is KAGVTQTPRYLIKTRGQQVTLSCSPISGHRSVSWYQQTPGQGLQFLFEYFSETQRNKGNFPGRFSGRQFSNSRSEMNVSTLELGDSALYLCASSLWTIEQGGGYTFGSGTRLTVV.

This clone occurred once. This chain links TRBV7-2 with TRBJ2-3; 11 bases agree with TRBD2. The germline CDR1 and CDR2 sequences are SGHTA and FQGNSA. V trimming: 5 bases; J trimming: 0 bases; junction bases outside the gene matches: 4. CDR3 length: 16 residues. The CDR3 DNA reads TGTGCCAGCAGCCCCGGGACTAGCGGAAGCACAGATACGCAGTATTTT. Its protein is CASSPGTSGSTDTQYF. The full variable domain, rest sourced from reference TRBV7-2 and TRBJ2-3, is GAGVSQSPSNKVTEKGKDVELRCDPISGHTALYWYRQSLGQGLEFLIYFQGNSAPDKSGLPSDRFSAERTGGSVSTLTIQRTQQEDSAVYLCASSPGTSGSTDTQYFGPGTRLTVL.

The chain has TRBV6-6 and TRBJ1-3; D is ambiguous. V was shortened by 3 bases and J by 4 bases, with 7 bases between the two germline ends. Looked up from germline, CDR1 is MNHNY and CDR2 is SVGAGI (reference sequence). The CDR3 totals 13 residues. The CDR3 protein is CASSYEVGNTIYF. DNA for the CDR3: TGTGCCAGCAGTTATGAAGTCGGAAACACCATATATTTT.

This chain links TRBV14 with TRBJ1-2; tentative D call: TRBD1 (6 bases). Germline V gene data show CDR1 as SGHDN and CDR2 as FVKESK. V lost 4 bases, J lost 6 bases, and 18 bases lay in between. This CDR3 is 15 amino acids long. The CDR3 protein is CASSPWLGAMDGYTF. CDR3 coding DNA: TGTGCCAGCAGCCCCTGGTTGGGGGCGATGGATGGCTACACCTTC.